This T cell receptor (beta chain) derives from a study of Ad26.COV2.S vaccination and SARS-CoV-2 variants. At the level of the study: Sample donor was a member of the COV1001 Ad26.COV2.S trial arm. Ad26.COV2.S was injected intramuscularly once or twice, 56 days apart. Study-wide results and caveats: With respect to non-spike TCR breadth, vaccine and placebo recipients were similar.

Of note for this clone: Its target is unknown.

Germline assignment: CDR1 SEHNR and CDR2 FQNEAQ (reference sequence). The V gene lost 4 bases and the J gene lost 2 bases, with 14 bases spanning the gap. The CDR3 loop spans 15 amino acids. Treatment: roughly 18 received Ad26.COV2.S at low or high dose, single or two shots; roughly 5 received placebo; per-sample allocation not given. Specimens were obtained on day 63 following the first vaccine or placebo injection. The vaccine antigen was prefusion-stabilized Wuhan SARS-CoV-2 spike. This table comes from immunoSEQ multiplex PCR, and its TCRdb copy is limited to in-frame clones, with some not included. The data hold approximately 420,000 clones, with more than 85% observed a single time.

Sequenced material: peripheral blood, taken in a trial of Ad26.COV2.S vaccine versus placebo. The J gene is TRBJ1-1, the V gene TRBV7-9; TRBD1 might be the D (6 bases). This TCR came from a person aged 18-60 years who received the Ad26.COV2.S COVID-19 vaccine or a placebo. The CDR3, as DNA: TGTGCCAGCAGCTCCTTCAGGGGAACTAACACTGAAGCTTTCTTT. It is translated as CASSSFRGTNTEAFF.